Below, 30 T cell receptor beta chains from the same sample are listed, as sequenced in a study of blood T cell repertoires in COVID-19. Libraries were prepared by immunoSEQ multiplex PCR; TCRdb keeps only in-frame clonotypes and omits some of them. The repertoire includes 250,000 to 350,000 clones, approximately 93% of them detected once, and 2% to 2.5% sits in the top ten. The sample comprised peripheral blood. The receptors here all came from a woman aged 25-40 years with COVID-19, enrolled during active disease.

Concerning this clone itself: Because the CDR3's place on the DNA is in doubt, the DNA is left out and the CDR3 is given as listed by TCRdb. The V call is TRBV6-1, the J call TRBJ1-4. Looked up from germline, CDR1 is MNHNS and CDR2 is SASEGT. The CDR3 comprises 14 residues, both ends counted. CDR3 sequence: CASSESLEREKLFF.

Only a few counts were recorded for this clone. This chain links TRBV5-6 with TRBJ1-1, with 9 bases lining up with TRBD1. Trimming took 4 bases from V and 6 from J; bases not matched to a gene: 13. The CDR3 extends over 16 amino acids. In germline, CDR1 is SGHDT, CDR2 YYEEEE. In nucleotides, the CDR3 is TGTGCCAGCAGCCCGGGACAGGGACTTTCGGGCGCTGAAGCTTTCTTT. Amino acids: CASSPGQGLSGAEAFF.

The chain has TRBV19 and TRBJ2-1; 10 positions match TRBD1. CDR3 length equals 14 residues. J was trimmed by 8 bases and V by 5 bases; bases with no gene match: 6. Germline V gene lookup returns CDR1 LNHDA and CDR2 SQIVND (reference sequence). The CDR3 DNA is TGTGCCAGTAGTTACGGGACAGGGGTTGATGAGCAGTTCTTC. Translating it yields CASSYGTGVDEQFF.

This chain connects TRBV5-1 to TRBJ1-2, with 8 positions matching TRBD1. Per the germline V gene, CDR1 is SGHRS and CDR2 is YFSETQ. With V trimmed by 4 bases and J by 3 bases, 5 bases remained unmatched. This CDR3 has 14 amino acids. CDR3: CASSLGQADYGYTF. As DNA, the CDR3 is TGCGCCAGCAGCCTGGGACAGGCGGACTATGGCTACACCTTC.

This rearrangement joins TRBV27 to TRBJ1-6; 7 bases are a match to TRBD1. V trimming: 6 bases; J trimming: 1 base; junction bases outside the gene matches: 6. The CDR3 is made up of 16 amino acids. CDR1 MNHEY and CDR2 SMNVEV come from the germline V gene (reference sequence). This CDR3 is CASRVYRGSYNSPLHF. CDR3 nucleotides: TGTGCCAGCAGGGTCTACAGGGGTTCCTATAATTCACCCCTCCACTTT.

The chain combines TRBV11-3 with TRBJ2-3; D might be TRBD2 (5 bases). Trimming removed 1 base from V and 11 bases from J, with 13 bases in between. Germline values: CDR1 SGHNT, CDR2 YENEEA. The CDR3 has 13 amino acids. CDR3 nucleotides: TGTGCCAGCAGCTTAGGGGCTAGCCAGCGGCAGTATTTT. Its protein is CASSLGASQRQYF.

The gene calls are TRBV7-2 and TRBJ1-1; weak D call: TRBD1 (6 bases). This CDR3 spans 16 amino acids. Trimming pared 0 bases from V and 0 bases from J, leaving 11 bases between. The germline V gene encodes CDR1 SGHTA and CDR2 FQGNSA. This CDR3 reads CASSLAGTRLNTEAFF. In DNA, the CDR3 is TGTGCCAGCAGCTTAGCTGGGACAAGATTGAACACTGAAGCTTTCTTT.

V and J are TRBV9 and TRBJ2-3, with D unresolved. Per germline, CDR1 SGDLS and CDR2 YYNGEE. V was pared by 1 base and J by 1 base, with 7 bases between. This CDR3 is built from 14 residues. In DNA form, the CDR3 reads TGTGCCAGCAGCGTATCCCCCGGCACAGATACGCAGTATTTT. Its translation is CASSVSPGTDTQYF.

The V call is TRBV30, the J call TRBJ1-2; weak D call: TRBD1 (6 bases). Germline lookup yields CDR1 GTSNPN and CDR2 SVGIG (reference sequence). Trimming shortened V by 1 base and J by 6 bases, and 9 bases separated the two germline ends. The CDR3 extends over 12 amino acids. The CDR3 bases are TGTGCCTGGAGTGGCCGGACAGATGGCTACACCTTC. Translation gives CAWSGRTDGYTF.

The chain is built from TRBV7-9 and TRBJ2-7; 7 bases are a match to TRBD1. Germline values: CDR1 SEHNR, CDR2 FQNEAQ (reference sequence). The CDR3 sequence is 15 residues long. Trimming took 1 base from V and 2 from J; bases not matched to a gene: 5. The CDR3 spells CASSLETGLTYEQYF. The CDR3 DNA reads TGTGCCAGCAGCTTAGAGACAGGGTTAACCTACGAGCAGTACTTC.

The V gene is TRBV7-6, the J gene TRBJ1-1, with a weak D call TRBD1 (5 bases). This CDR3 spans 14 amino acids. The germline V gene has CDR1 SGHVS and CDR2 FNYEAQ. V was cut by 6 bases and J by 1 base, with 12 bases left in between. CDR3: CASREGVTNTEAFF. CDR3 DNA sequence: TGTGCCAGCAGAGAAGGGGTTACGAACACTGAAGCTTTCTTT.

The chain combines TRBV12-3 or TRBV12-4 with TRBJ1-1, with a tentative D call TRBD1 (6 bases). The CDR3 runs 13 residues. Deletions cut 7 bases from V and 3 bases from J, with 12 bases between. The CDR3 nucleotides are TGTGCCAGCACCCTACAGGGCCACACTGAAGCTTTCTTT. Protein: CASTLQGHTEAFF.

The J gene is TRBJ2-3, the V gene TRBV27, with D perhaps TRBD1 (5 bases). Germline lookup yields CDR1 MNHEY and CDR2 SMNVEV (reference sequence). V lost 0 bases to trimming and J lost 3 bases, with 10 bases between them. This CDR3 has 15 residues. The CDR3 nucleotides are TGTGCCAGCAGTTTATCGCCAGGGCGGACAGATACGCAGTATTTT. Its translation is CASSLSPGRTDTQYF.

This clone was counted between two and nine times. The chain couples TRBV18 to TRBJ1-2; a weak D match, TRBD1 (6 bases). The CDR3 spans 15 residues. The V end lost 2 bases, the J end lost 7 bases, and 17 bases lay between the germline ends. Germline lookup yields CDR1 KGHSH and CDR2 LQKENI. The CDR3: CASSPGNRADAGYTF. In DNA form, the CDR3 reads TGTGCCAGCTCACCAGGAAACAGGGCAGACGCTGGCTACACCTTC.

The chain has TRBV7-8 and TRBJ1-5, with 9 bases matching TRBD1. Germline V gene sequence: CDR1 SGHVS, CDR2 FQNEAQ. This CDR3 contains 14 residues. With V trimmed by 4 bases and J by 4 bases, 2 bases remained unmatched. CDR3 sequence reads: CASSWDRVNQPQHF. The CDR3 coding sequence is TGTGCCAGCAGCTGGGACAGGGTGAATCAGCCCCAGCATTTT. Full variable domain (outside the CDR3, taken from reference TRBV7-8 and TRBJ1-5): GAGVSQSPRYKVAKRGQDVALRCDPISGHVSLFWYQQALGQGPEFLTYFQNEAQLDKSGLPSDRFFAERPEGSVSTLKIQRTQQEDSAVYLCASSWDRVNQPQHFGDGTRLSIL.

V usage is TRBV18 and J usage is TRBJ1-3; no reliable D call. Germline-derived CDR1 and CDR2 are KGHSH and LQKENI. The CDR3 is 15 amino acids. Trimming pared 3 bases from V and 2 bases from J, leaving 11 bases between. For the CDR3, the DNA is TGTGCCAGCTCACCCGGGGAGTCGGCTGGAAACACCATATATTTT. Its protein is CASSPGESAGNTIYF.

J is TRBJ2-3 and V is TRBV19; 8 nucleotides align to TRBD1. Germline loops: CDR1 LNHDA, CDR2 SQIVND (reference sequence). Losses at the gene ends were 5 bases for V and 0 bases for J; bases not matched to a gene: 4. The CDR3 has 15 residues. The CDR3, as DNA: TGTGCCAGTAGTTGGGACAGGCTAAGCACAGATACGCAGTATTTT. This translates into CASSWDRLSTDTQYF.

The CDR3 loop is CASSPSETQYF. CDR3 DNA sequence: TGTGCCAGCAGCCCGTCAGAGACCCAGTACTTC. This chain joins TRBV7-9 and TRBJ2-5, with D unresolved. Trimming left V 5 bases short and J 4 bases short, with 5 bases between. The CDR3 is 11 amino acids. CDR1 and CDR2 (germline): SEHNR, FQNEAQ (reference sequence).

V and J are TRBV19 and TRBJ2-6; 10 positions match TRBD2. The CDR3 runs to 20 residues. Germline CDR1 is LNHDA and CDR2 is SQIVND (reference sequence). The ends lost 5 bases at V and 0 bases at J; junction bases unmatched: 13. The CDR3 region is CASSFYYIAGGSSGANVLTF. DNA of the CDR3: TGTGCCAGTAGTTTCTATTATATAGCGGGAGGATCCTCTGGGGCCAACGTCCTGACTTTC.

The V call is TRBV7-9, the J call TRBJ2-3; D is possibly TRBD2 (5 bases). Germline V gene sequence: CDR1 SEHNR, CDR2 FQNEAQ (reference sequence). The CDR3 totals 16 residues. The germline V and J ends were trimmed by 3 bases and 1 base, with 14 bases remaining between them. The CDR3 nucleotides are TGTGCCAGCAGCTTCACCGGGGTACTAGGCACAGATACGCAGTATTTT. This translates into CASSFTGVLGTDTQYF.

The chain couples TRBV28 to TRBJ2-1; perhaps TRBD1 as D (6 bases). V lost 7 bases and J 6 bases, leaving 16 bases between the germline ends. The CDR3 is 14 amino acids. Germline V gene lookup returns CDR1 MDHEN and CDR2 SYDVKM. The CDR3 sequence: CASTTDRILNEQFF. The CDR3 DNA reads TGTGCCAGCACCACAGACAGGATTCTCAATGAGCAGTTCTTC.

The genes are TRBV19 and TRBJ2-7; 9 bases fit TRBD1. CDR3 length: 15 residues. Trimming cost V 5 bases and J 4 bases; bases outside gene matches: 9. CDR1 and CDR2 (germline): LNHDA, SQIVND (reference sequence). CDR3 region: CASSLGTGPTYEQYF. The CDR3 bases are TGTGCCAGTAGTTTAGGGACAGGGCCAACTTACGAGCAGTACTTC.

The chain is built from TRBV19 and TRBJ1-5; D might be TRBD1 (5 bases). Looked up from germline, CDR1 is LNHDA and CDR2 is SQIVND (reference sequence). This CDR3 has 18 amino acids. Trimming removed 2 bases at V and 0 bases at J, with 17 bases between. Here the CDR3 DNA reads TGTGCCAGTAGTATAAGGACATCCACCCTATATAGCAATCAGCCCCAGCATTTT. It is translated as CASSIRTSTLYSNQPQHF.

The chain is built from TRBV19 and TRBJ2-1; the match to TRBD2 covers 13 bases. The V gene end was trimmed by 9 bases and the J gene end by 7 bases; junction bases not matched to a gene: 6. The CDR3 runs 14 residues. From germline, CDR1 is LNHDA and CDR2 SQIVND (reference sequence). In DNA, the CDR3 is TGTGCCAGGACCGGGACTAGCGGGACGAATGAGCAGTTCTTC. Protein sequence: CARTGTSGTNEQFF.

The chain carries TRBV6-5 and TRBJ1-1; 7 positions match TRBD1. This CDR3 has 12 residues. With V trimmed by 8 bases and J by 6 bases, 6 bases remained unmatched. Germline V gene sequence: CDR1 MNHEY, CDR2 SVGAGI. The CDR3 sequence is CASVSGGSEAFF. The CDR3 bases are TGTGCCAGCGTGTCAGGGGGATCTGAAGCTTTCTTT.

The chain combines TRBV5-8 with TRBJ1-4, with 8 bases aligning to TRBD1. This CDR3 region has 14 residues. Germline CDR1 SGHTS, CDR2 YDEGEE. The V gene end was trimmed by 2 bases and the J gene end by 8 bases; junction bases not matched to a gene: 5. Here the CDR3 reads CASSFTGTGEKLFF. CDR3 sequence (DNA): TGTGCCAGCAGCTTTACCGGGACAGGAGAAAAACTGTTTTTT.

The V and J genes are TRBV28 and TRBJ1-1; 7 nucleotides line up with TRBD1. J was trimmed by 2 bases and V by 1 base; bases with no gene match: 10. Germline CDR1 reads MDHEN; CDR2 reads SYDVKM. The CDR3 loop spans 17 amino acids. The CDR3 DNA follows: TGTGCCAGCAGTTTATTGGGTACAGGGGAGGAAAACACTGAAGCTTTCTTT. Protein product: CASSLLGTGEENTEAFF.

This clone is a singleton in its sample. The rearrangement links TRBV6-5 to TRBJ1-1; perhaps TRBD1 as D (6 bases). Germline CDR1 reads MNHEY; CDR2 reads SVGAGI. Trimming stripped 8 bases from V and 3 bases from J, with 16 bases between. The CDR3 sequence is 14 residues long. CDR3 sequence (DNA): TGTGCCAGCTTGAGGGGGAAGGGGGACACTGAAGCTTTCTTT. Amino acids: CASLRGKGDTEAFF.

The chain recombines TRBV18 with TRBJ1-2, with 7 bases that match TRBD1. This CDR3 contains 16 residues. V gave up 1 base and J gave up 1 base; unmatched junction bases: 6. The V gene's germline CDR1 is KGHSH and CDR2 LQKENI. The chain's CDR3 is CASSPLRDSYNYGYTF. The CDR3 DNA follows: TGTGCCAGCTCACCACTCCGGGACAGTTATAACTATGGCTACACCTTC. The variable domain in full, with the rest retrieved from reference TRBV18 and TRBJ1-2, is NAGVMQNPRHLVRRRGQEARLRCSPMKGHSHVYWYRQLPEEGLKFMVYLQKENIIDESGMPKERFSAEFPKEGPSILRIQQVVRGDSAAYFCASSPLRDSYNYGYTFGSGTRLTVV.

The chain is built from TRBV6-6 and TRBJ2-2; 9 nucleotides match TRBD2. Germline CDR1 and CDR2: MNHNY and SVGAGI (reference sequence). Trimming at V came to 7 bases and at J to 4 bases, leaving 7 bases not matched to a gene. The CDR3 length is 15 residues. As DNA, the CDR3 is TGTGCCAGCAACTCTGGACTAGCGAGCACCGGGGAGCTGTTTTTT. Residues: CASNSGLASTGELFF.